This T cell receptor (beta chain) came from a study of vaccination and CD4 T cells after COVID-19. Study in general: The peptides that stimulated the cells were overlapping spike peptides from SARS-CoV-2, HCoV-NL63, HCoV-OC43 and HCoV-229E.

Germline V gene lookup returns CDR1 ENHRY and CDR2 SYGVKD. This CDR3 spans 16 amino acids. V was pared by 8 bases and J by 2 bases, with 18 bases between. The Oncomine TCR Beta short-read assay was applied to DNA of cultured CD4+ T cells. TCRdb itself ran the PCR reads through MiXCR, one entry per CDR3 protein. The sample holds about 25,000 distinct CDR3 sequences, around half seen once. A word on this clonotype: Its antigen is as yet unknown.

The treatment was: approximately 9-day PBMC culture with coronavirus spike peptide pools or control peptides (ViraFEST assay). What was sequenced was CD4+ T cells from blood, cultured in vitro. The chain employs TRBV10-3 and TRBJ2-2; possibly TRBD2 for D (7 bases). This receptor was taken from a human donor who had recovered from COVID-19. CDR3 in DNA: TGTGCCATCGCTGGTTGGGGGGGCCGTAACACCGGGGAGCTGTTTTTT. Its translation is CAIAGWGGRNTGELFF.